This T cell receptor beta chain was observed in a study of cytomegalovirus exposure and HLA in healthy donors. The PCR made use of 60 Vbeta and 13 Jbeta primers. Sequenced by immunoSEQ multiplex PCR; TCRdb stores in-frame clones only, minus some. The table includes more than 45,000 clones, less than 85% detected once. About this clone: Its matching antigen is unknown.

V dropped 8 bases and J dropped 10 bases, with 9 bases sitting between them. This CDR3 has 11 residues. Germline values: CDR1 MNHEY, CDR2 SVGAGI. Study-level findings and limits: In all likelihood, a cluster of highly shared sequence variants was a sequencing artifact. Within a later analysis, the majority of CMV-associated TCR beta chains appeared HLA-restricted.

Sequenced material: PBMCs. The TCR was taken from a woman aged 55-69 years in good health and CMV-seropositive. The chain carries TRBV6-5 and TRBJ1-6; D remains unclear. CDR3 bases: TGTGCCAGCGGAGTCACGTCACCCCTCCACTTT. It yields the protein CASGVTSPLHF.